The 32 T cell receptor beta chains below come from one sample, sequenced in a study of T-cell reconstitution after alpha-beta-depleted transplantation in children. Unique molecular identifiers were incorporated when the TCRbeta library was constructed. TCRdb re-called the PCR reads with MiXCR, one entry per CDR3 protein. The sample lists roughly 310,000 distinct CDR3 sequences; around 20% were seen once. The sequencing here drew on PBMCs, mostly from graft donor cells, taken 180 days after TCRalphabeta/CD19-depleted stem cell transplant. The receptors shown here come from a male patient between 10 and 17 years old who had a stem cell transplant for acute lymphoblastic leukemia, so the T cells may come from the graft donor.

This clonotype was seen more than once but under ten times. The rearrangement links TRBV24-1 to TRBJ2-7; D possibly corresponds to TRBD1 (6 bases). The V end lost 4 bases, the J end lost 3 bases, and 15 bases lay between the germline ends. Germline V lookup: CDR1 KGHDR, CDR2 SFDVKD. The CDR3 is made up of 15 amino acids. CDR3 sequence reads: CATSDQQGSGYEQYF. The DNA of the CDR3 is TGTGCCACCAGTGACCAACAGGGTTCTGGCTACGAGCAGTACTTC.

This clonotype came up once. The chain couples TRBV10-2 to TRBJ2-7; 8 bases are a match to TRBD2. Per the germline V gene, CDR1 is WSHSY and CDR2 is SAAADI. CDR3 length equals 12 residues. Unmatched junction bases numbered 4, after V lost 10 bases and J lost 2 bases. The CDR3 loop reads CATLGLAYEQYF. CDR3 DNA sequence: TGCGCCACCCTGGGACTAGCCTACGAGCAGTACTTC.

The chain uses TRBV25-1 and TRBJ1-1; no clear D gene. The germline gives CDR1 MGHDK, CDR2 SYGVNS. The ends were cut back, 2 bases at V and 4 bases at J, with 5 bases in the middle. This CDR3 comprises 12 residues. CDR3 DNA: TGTGCCAGCAGTGAAACCGTCACTGAAGCTTTCTTT. This translates into CASSETVTEAFF.

The rearrangement uses TRBV18 and TRBJ2-2; maybe TRBD2 (5 bases). Trimming left V 5 bases short and J 5 bases short, with 15 bases between. Germline CDR1 is KGHSH and CDR2 is LQKENI. This CDR3 is 15 amino acids long. The DNA of the CDR3 is TGTGCCAGCTCATCCATTACTAGTTCAACCGGGGAGCTGTTTTTT. It encodes CASSSITSSTGELFF. The complete variable domain, with remaining parts taken from reference TRBV18 and TRBJ2-2, reads NAGVMQNPRHLVRRRGQEARLRCSPMKGHSHVYWYRQLPEEGLKFMVYLQKENIIDESGMPKERFSAEFPKEGPSILRIQQVVRGDSAAYFCASSSITSSTGELFFGEGSRLTVL.

This clonotype was observed at least ten times. The chain links TRBV5-1 to TRBJ2-7, with D maybe TRBD1 (6 bases). Germline CDR1 is SGHRS and CDR2 is YFSETQ. Trimming cost V 7 bases and J 5 bases, with 19 bases left between them. The CDR3 spans 14 residues. The CDR3 region has the DNA TGCGCCAGCGGAAAGACATCAGGGGTCCACGAGCAGTACTTC. Its translation: CASGKTSGVHEQYF.

This clonotype was counted a few times. The V call is TRBV6-1, the J call TRBJ1-1; no clear D gene. Germline lookup yields CDR1 MNHNS and CDR2 SASEGT. The CDR3 length is 12 residues. Deletions cut 6 bases from V and 6 bases from J, with 11 bases between. CDR3 sequence (DNA): TGTGCCAGCAGCAGGCAGTCCTCTGAAGCTTTCTTT. Its translation: CASSRQSSEAFF.

This clonotype was recorded a few times. The chain joins TRBV5-1 to TRBJ2-6; no definite D call. CDR3 length: 17 amino acids. The germline V gene has CDR1 SGHRS and CDR2 YFSETQ. V lost 0 bases and J lost 4, with 14 bases in between. CDR3 bases: TGCGCCAGCAGCTTGGTAGGACGGATCAAGGGGGCCAACGTCCTGACTTTC. It is translated as CASSLVGRIKGANVLTF.

The chain couples TRBV27 to TRBJ1-4; D is perhaps TRBD1 (6 bases). The CDR3 covers 16 residues. CDR1 MNHEY and CDR2 SMNVEV come from the germline V gene (reference sequence). The V end lost 3 bases, the J end lost 8 bases, and 19 bases lay between the germline ends. The CDR3 region is CASSLRGRGLGEKLFF. In DNA form, the CDR3 reads TGTGCCAGCAGTTTGAGGGGGAGGGGCCTAGGGGAAAAACTGTTTTTT.

This clonotype was observed once. The gene calls are TRBV5-1 and TRBJ2-7, with D maybe TRBD2 (5 bases). The ends were cut back, 4 bases at V and 4 bases at J, with 18 bases in the middle. Per germline, CDR1 SGHRS and CDR2 YFSETQ. This CDR3 has 15 amino acids. CDR3 bases: TGCGCCAGCAGCCCCGACGAGGGAAGGATTTACGAGCAGTACTTC. This codes for CASSPDEGRIYEQYF.

V and J are TRBV6-2 or TRBV6-3 and TRBJ2-2, with D maybe TRBD2 (6 bases). This CDR3 comprises 16 residues. The V gene's germline CDR1 is MNHEY and CDR2 SVGEGT. The germline V and J ends were trimmed by 1 base and 3 bases, with 12 bases remaining between them. Here the CDR3 reads CASSYWRTTYTGELFF. Written as DNA, the CDR3 is TGTGCCAGCAGTTACTGGAGGACTACCTACACCGGGGAGCTGTTTTTT.

The chain has TRBV5-6 and TRBJ2-2, with TRBD2 identical over 10 bases. The CDR3 spans 17 residues. Germline trimming cut 2 bases from V and 3 bases from J; bases unmatched to any gene: 7. CDR1 is SGHDT, CDR2 YYEEEE, per germline. The DNA for the CDR3 is TGTGCCAGCAGCTTCGTGACTAGCGGGTCCCACACCGGGGAGCTGTTTTTT. Residues: CASSFVTSGSHTGELFF. Complete variable domain (other parts from reference TRBV5-6 and TRBJ2-2): DAGVTQSPTHLIKTRGQQVTLRCSPKSGHDTVSWYQQALGQGPQFIFQYYEEEERQRGNFPDRFSGHQFPNYSSELNVNALLLGDSALYLCASSFVTSGSHTGELFFGEGSRLTVL.

A few counts support this clonotype. This chain links TRBV21-1 with TRBJ2-3. TRBV21-1 is given as a pseudogene. This CDR3 comprises 14 residues. The CDR3 loop reads CASSRVRGTDTQYF. CDR3 sequence (DNA): TGTGCCAGCAGCAGGGTTCGGGGCACAGATACGCAGTATTTT.

This clonotype was observed a handful of times. The chain recombines TRBV20-1 with TRBJ1-2, with a possible D match to TRBD1 (6 bases). This CDR3 is 15 amino acids long. Trimming cost V 5 bases and J 4 bases, with 20 bases left between them. Germline CDR1 is DFQATT and CDR2 is SNEGSKA (reference sequence). The CDR3 coding sequence is TGCAGTGCTTCCCGAGGGGGTCGAACAGGCTATGGCTACACCTTC. The encoded protein is CSASRGGRTGYGYTF.

A note on this clonotype: One end of the junction does not line up with germline, which may come from a read error. This chain joins TRBV29-1 and TRBJ2-1; weak D call: TRBD2 (5 bases). CDR1 is SQVTM and CDR2 is ANQGSEA in the germline V gene. This CDR3 spans 13 amino acids. Here the CDR3 DNA reads TGCAGCCTTGAGCGGATAACCTACAATGAGCAGTTCTTC. It yields the protein CSLERITYNEQFF.

Of note for this clonotype: A much larger clone lies one base from this, so it may be a read error. The chain is built from TRBV7-2 and TRBJ2-3; TRBD2 agrees at 7 bases. The CDR3 spans 16 residues. Germline trimming cut 2 bases from V and 4 bases from J; bases unmatched to any gene: 9. Germline V gives CDR1 SGHTA, CDR2 FQGNSA. CDR3 DNA: TGTGCCAGCAGCTTATCTCAAGCGGGAAGCGCAGATACGCAGTATTTT. Translation: CASSLSQAGSADTQYF.

Details on this clonotype: A much larger clone sits a single nucleotide away, making a read error possible. The J gene is TRBJ2-7, the V gene TRBV12-3 or TRBV12-4, with no clear D. CDR3 length: 14 residues. In DNA, the CDR3 is TGTGCCAGCAGTTTAGGGTACGGCTCCTACGAGCAGCACTTC. It translates to CASSLGYGSYEQHF.

The V and J genes are TRBV5-5 and TRBJ2-5; TRBD1 matches at 7 bases. This CDR3 comprises 18 residues. V shed 4 bases and J 2 bases; nucleotides not matched to a gene: 17. The V gene's germline CDR1 is SGHKS and CDR2 YYEKEE (reference sequence). For the CDR3, the DNA is TGTGCCAGCAGCGGAAGACAGGGAGTACCTTGGGGTCAAGAGACCCAGTACTTC. Residues: CASSGRQGVPWGQETQYF. Using reference TRBV5-5 and TRBJ2-5 for the parts outside the CDR3, the full variable domain is DAGVTQSPTHLIKTRGQQVTLRCSPISGHKSVSWYQQVLGQGPQFIFQYYEKEERGRGNFPDRFSARQFPNYSSELNVNALLLGDSALYLCASSGRQGVPWGQETQYFGPGTRLLVL.

The chain carries TRBV18 and TRBJ1-1, with a weak D call TRBD1 (5 bases). The CDR3 loop spans 15 amino acids. Germline-derived CDR1 and CDR2 are KGHSH and LQKENI. The V end lost 2 bases, the J end lost 4 bases, and 14 bases lay between the germline ends. This chain's CDR3 is CASSPGVPGGTEAFF. The CDR3 coding sequence is TGTGCCAGCTCACCAGGGGTCCCGGGGGGCACTGAAGCTTTCTTT.

This clonotype showed up just a few times. Likely a read error: the CDR3 ends without its conserved phenylalanine or tryptophan. Because the CDR3's place on the DNA is in doubt, the DNA is left out and the CDR3 is given as listed by TCRdb. This chain links TRBV21-1 with TRBJ2-7; the table's D gene call, TRBD2, was not cross checked with the DNA. TRBV21-1 is an annotated pseudogene. The CDR3 length equals 11 residues, ends included. The CDR3 loop is CASSKYPRLAP.

This clonotype was seen only a few times. V usage is TRBV5-1 and J usage is TRBJ2-4; TRBD2 is a possible D gene (6 bases). V lost 0 bases, J lost 9 bases, and 13 bases lay in between. CDR3 length: 14 amino acids. Germline CDR1 is SGHRS and CDR2 is YFSETQ. This chain's CDR3 is CASSLVASESIQYF. The DNA for the CDR3 is TGCGCCAGCAGCTTGGTGGCTAGCGAGAGCATTCAGTACTTC.

The genes are TRBV12-3 or TRBV12-4 and TRBJ2-7; no clear D gene. Trimming removed 6 bases from V and 9 bases from J, with 18 bases in between. This CDR3 region has 13 residues. The chain's CDR3 is CASSHIIQVGQYF. Written as DNA, the CDR3 is TGTGCCAGCAGCCATATTATCCAAGTCGGGCAGTACTTC.

This chain uses TRBV5-1 with TRBJ1-4; D is ambiguous. CDR3 length equals 13 residues. The germline V and J ends were trimmed by 7 bases and 3 bases, with 10 bases remaining between them. Germline CDR1 is SGHRS and CDR2 is YFSETQ. The CDR3 spells CASQNSPNEKLFF. CDR3 DNA sequence: TGCGCCAGCCAAAACAGCCCTAATGAAAAACTGTTTTTT.

V usage is TRBV4-2 and J usage is TRBJ2-7; TRBD1 matches at 8 bases. J lost 3 bases, V lost 4 bases, and 2 bases had no gene match. The length of the CDR3 is 13 residues. Germline CDR1 reads LGHNA; CDR2 reads YNFKEQ. CDR3 region: CASSPGGNYEQYF. DNA of the CDR3: TGTGCCAGCAGCCCAGGGGGCAACTACGAGCAGTACTTC.

The gene calls are TRBV4-1 and TRBJ1-3; possibly TRBD1 for D (5 bases). V shed 2 bases and J shed 3 bases, with 17 bases lying between them. This CDR3 comprises 17 residues. CDR1 MGHRA and CDR2 YSYEKL come from the germline V gene. The CDR3 DNA reads as TGCGCCAGCAGCCAACCGGGGAAAGACAGTCGTGGAAACACCATATATTTT. Translation: CASSQPGKDSRGNTIYF.

The table lists this clonotype with many counts. V gene TRBV12-3 or TRBV12-4 combines with J gene TRBJ2-5, with 7 bases matching TRBD2. This CDR3 contains 14 residues. Trimming took 6 bases from V and 4 from J; bases not matched to a gene: 8. The DNA for the CDR3 is TGTGCCAGCAGAGGACTGGGAGGGCGAGAGACCCAGTACTTC. This sequence encodes CASRGLGGRETQYF.

This clonotype has ten or more counts. The chain recombines TRBV9 with TRBJ2-3; 10 positions match TRBD2. Germline lookup yields CDR1 SGDLS and CDR2 YYNGEE. The ends lost 0 bases at V and 1 base at J; junction bases unmatched: 2. This CDR3 contains 16 residues. The CDR3 region is CASSVATSGGTDTQYF. DNA for the CDR3: TGTGCCAGCAGCGTAGCTACTAGCGGGGGCACAGATACGCAGTATTTT.

CDR3 sequence reads: CASSYGGRGTEAFF. CDR3 DNA: TGTGCCAGCAGTTACGGGGGCCGGGGGACTGAAGCTTTCTTT. This chain links TRBV6-5 with TRBJ1-1; D may be TRBD1 (6 bases). CDR1 is MNHEY, CDR2 SVGAGI, per germline. The CDR3 is 14 residues long. V gave up 2 bases and J gave up 5 bases, with 12 bases separating them.

This clonotype was observed a handful of times. The V and J genes are TRBV7-9 and TRBJ2-1; 8 nucleotides line up with TRBD2. Germline CDR1 is SEHNR and CDR2 is FQNEAQ (reference sequence). The CDR3 spans 17 residues. J was trimmed by 6 bases and V by 5 bases; bases with no gene match: 15. CDR3 DNA sequence: TGTGCCAGCAGCACCCAAAGCCCGGGAGGGTATATCAATGAGCAGTTCTTC. It codes for CASSTQSPGGYINEQFF.

The chain carries TRBV5-1 and TRBJ2-1; 8 bases fit TRBD2. The V gene's germline CDR1 is SGHRS and CDR2 YFSETQ. The CDR3 covers 19 residues. Trimming removed 2 bases from V and 0 bases from J; junction bases left unmatched: 13. The CDR3, as DNA: TGCGCCAGCAGCTTCGGGGTGCGGGGGGTCCTTAGCTCCTACAATGAGCAGTTCTTC. Encoded protein: CASSFGVRGVLSSYNEQFF. Based on the CDR3 plus reference TRBV5-1 and TRBJ2-1, the full variable domain is KAGVTQTPRYLIKTRGQQVTLSCSPISGHRSVSWYQQTPGQGLQFLFEYFSETQRNKGNFPGRFSGRQFSNSRSEMNVSTLELGDSALYLCASSFGVRGVLSSYNEQFFGPGTRLTVL.

The chain is built from TRBV14 and TRBJ2-1, with 8 bases matching TRBD2. V lost 1 base, J lost 8 bases, and 10 bases stayed unmatched. CDR1 and CDR2 from the germline V gene are SGHDN and FVKESK. The CDR3 runs 16 residues. CDR3 sequence reads: CASSQAPAGVIDEQFF. The CDR3 nucleotides are TGTGCCAGCAGCCAAGCTCCAGCGGGAGTTATAGATGAGCAGTTCTTC.

The chain recombines TRBV19 with TRBJ1-2, with D maybe TRBD1 (5 bases). V lost 10 bases to trimming and J lost 7 bases, with 22 bases between them. The CDR3 length is 14 residues. The V gene's germline CDR1 is LNHDA and CDR2 SQIVND (reference sequence). The CDR3 region has the DNA TGTGCCACGGTCCGGGACGGGGTCGACTCTGGCTACACCTTC. Translating it yields CATVRDGVDSGYTF.

The rearrangement uses TRBV10-3 and TRBJ2-7; D might be TRBD2 (6 bases). This CDR3 has 15 amino acids. Germline loops: CDR1 ENHRY, CDR2 SYGVKD. Trimming shortened V by 3 bases and J by 3 bases, and 15 bases separated the two germline ends. CDR3 DNA sequence: TGTGCCATCAGTGATAATGTGAGGCGGGACTACGAGCAGTACTTC. Residues: CAISDNVRRDYEQYF.